The 3 T cell receptor beta chains in this list originate from one sample, sequenced in a study of control samples from healthy donors and cancer patients (dated by TCRdb to the early 2020s). Preparation of the library involved the immunoSEQ multiplex PCR assay. TCRdb stores this immuneACCESS table with in-frame sequences only. Part of the clones is absent; in the studies checked, under half of the shortfall reflects unresolved V genes, and no reason is known for the rest. This sample comprises under 450,000 clones, around 90% of them detected only once. The ten biggest clones cover around 6.5% of the sample. The specimen sequenced was PBMCs. These receptors originate from a man aged 35 to 55 with head and neck cancer.

This clone was picked up one time. V usage is TRBV15 and J usage is TRBJ1-6, with TRBD1 matching 10 bases. The CDR3 length is 15 residues. The germline gives CDR1 LNHNV, CDR2 YYDKDF (reference sequence). V was pared by 4 bases and J by 14 bases, with 11 bases of the junction left unmatched. The CDR3 loop reads CATSTRGTGASTLHF. The CDR3 DNA reads TGTGCCACCAGCACCCGGGGGACAGGGGCCTCGACCCTCCACTTT.

The chain couples TRBV28 to TRBJ2-7, with 12 bases identical to TRBD2. V gave up 6 bases and J gave up 2 bases; unmatched junction bases: 2. The CDR3 has 14 amino acids. Germline CDR1 is MDHEN and CDR2 is SYDVKM. The DNA for the CDR3 is TGTGCCAGCAGGGCTAGCGGGAGGGCCTACGAGCAGTACTTC. It translates to CASRASGRAYEQYF.

This clone was counted once. This chain connects TRBV9 to TRBJ2-5, with D unresolved. The germline V gene has CDR1 SGDLS and CDR2 YYNGEE. V dropped 0 bases and J dropped 7 bases, with 13 bases sitting between them. CDR3 length equals 14 residues. The CDR3 sequence: CASSVVVDRGTQYF. CDR3 in DNA: TGTGCCAGCAGCGTAGTGGTGGACCGTGGGACCCAGTACTTC.